This T cell receptor beta chain was recovered during a study of blood T cell repertoires in COVID-19. Study context: Specimens from acute and convalescent COVID-19 originated in the United States, Italy and Spain. Sources were T cells, B-cell-depleted T cells, or PBMCs; the material itself was cDNA or gDNA.

Seattle patients were enrolled during active infection and followed longitudinally. Trimming took off 2 bases at V and 4 bases at J, with 8 bases between the two ends. Looked up from germline, CDR1 is KGHSH and CDR2 is LQKENI. The CDR3 is made up of 14 amino acids. Original methodology: Quantification of nucleated cells was approximated via reference gene primer amplification. TCRdb keeps only in-frame clones here, not all; method: immunoSEQ multiplex PCR. V and J calls and clone size are copied from that table; D and trimming were computed from the DNA. The data hold some 260,000 clones, with 75% to 90% observed a single time.

The J gene is TRBJ1-4, the V gene TRBV18, with no clear D. The clonotype originates from an older woman with COVID-19, enrolled during active disease. The sample consisted of peripheral blood. The CDR3 sequence: CASSPDQINEKLFF. The CDR3 DNA reads as TGTGCCAGCTCACCAGATCAGATTAATGAAAAACTGTTTTTT. Filled out from reference TRBV18 and TRBJ1-4, the complete variable domain reads NAGVMQNPRHLVRRRGQEARLRCSPMKGHSHVYWYRQLPEEGLKFMVYLQKENIIDESGMPKERFSAEFPKEGPSILRIQQVVRGDSAAYFCASSPDQINEKLFFGSGTQLSVL.